The text below deals with one T cell receptor beta chain. Its target is unknown. The entry originates in a study of cytomegalovirus exposure and HLA in healthy donors. Study-wide results and caveats: As was reported, the classifier diagnosed cytomegalovirus status with high specificity and sensitivity. Reports indicate that TCR beta sequences accurately predicted the HLA-A and HLA-B alleles of most subjects.

Vbeta (60) and Jbeta (13) primers were used in the PCR. Clones were read by immunoSEQ multiplex PCR, and TCRdb kept only the in-frame ones, dropping some. Among 130,000 or so clones, approximately 77% were seen once, and the ten largest hold roughly 1%. The CDR3 has 16 amino acids. V was shortened by 5 bases and J by 2 bases, with 16 bases between the two germline ends. Germline V CDR1 and CDR2: MNHEY, SMNVEV (reference sequence). The receptor was derived from a woman aged 55-75 years in good health and CMV-seronegative. J is TRBJ1-3 and V is TRBV27, with D tentatively TRBD1 (6 bases). The sequenced sample was PBMCs. The CDR3 sequence is CASSPRGGRTGNTIYF. For the CDR3, the DNA is TGTGCCAGCAGTCCTAGGGGGGGCCGGACTGGAAACACCATATATTTT.